Detailed here is one T cell receptor beta chain. The entry originates in a study of T cell changes during pregnancy in multiple sclerosis. V lost 5 bases, J lost 0 bases, and 7 bases stayed unmatched. CDR1 and CDR2 (germline): SEHNR, FQNEAQ (reference sequence). CDR3 length equals 15 residues. Profiled with immunoSEQ multiplex PCR; TCRdb holds only in-frame clones, not every one. The table lists roughly 52,000 clones, 94% of them singletons. Specimen: CD8+ T cells from peripheral blood mononuclear cells, collected before pregnancy. The receptor was isolated from a female donor with multiple sclerosis, enrolled in a pregnancy study. The chain joins TRBV7-9 to TRBJ2-7, with 7 bases fitting TRBD1. The CDR3 is CASSPEDRSSYEQYF. The CDR3 DNA reads as TGTGCCAGCAGCCCAGAGGACAGGTCCTCCTACGAGCAGTACTTC.